Detailed here is one T cell receptor beta chain. Its antigen is not identified. The entry originates in a study of cytomegalovirus exposure and HLA in healthy donors. Study-level points and caveats: In a later analysis, productive TCRs from donors in an Asian-associated ancestry cluster reportedly carried fewer N-insertions than the cohort mean.

The primer mix had 60 Vbeta and 13 Jbeta primers. Clones were read by immunoSEQ multiplex PCR, and TCRdb kept only the in-frame ones, dropping some. The sample yields roughly 170,000 clones, about 73% seen once. This clonotype originated in a woman aged 45-59 years in good health and CMV-seropositive. What was sequenced was PBMCs.

CDR3 in DNA: TGTGCCAGCAGCCAATACAGCGGACTAGCGGGGTCCAATGAGCAGTTCTTC. Amino acids: CASSQYSGLAGSNEQFF. The V and J genes are TRBV4-2 and TRBJ2-1; 12 bases agree with TRBD2. Germline V gene sequence: CDR1 LGHNA, CDR2 YNFKEQ. The CDR3 totals 17 residues. Losses at the gene ends were 2 bases for V and 6 bases for J; bases not matched to a gene: 8.